The text below deals with one T cell receptor (beta chain). A junction boundary mismatches the germline segment, possibly from a read error. TCRdb reprocessed the PCR reads with MiXCR, giving one entry per CDR3 protein. The sample holds around 7,100 distinct CDR3 sequences, around 16% seen once. The source of the sample is a study of tumor-infiltrating lymphocytes in oesophageal squamous cell carcinoma. The TCR originated in a male donor with esophageal squamous cell carcinoma. Material: blood.

In DNA, the CDR3 is TGTGCCAGCAGTTCTGAAAGAGATACGCAGGATTTT. It encodes CASSSERDTQDF. The chain recombines TRBV6-1 with TRBJ2-3; D is uncertain. This CDR3 contains 12 residues. From germline, CDR1 is MNHNS and CDR2 SASEGT.